The 5 T cell receptor beta chains in this list originate from one sample, sequenced in a study of Graves' ophthalmopathy and Graves' hyperthyroidism. TCR beta CDR3 regions were amplified from RNA transcripts. First-round RT-PCR used HTBI primers; second-round multiplex PCR followed. Using its own MiXCR run on the multiplex PCR reads, TCRdb lists one record per CDR3 protein. Of hundreds of thousands of distinct CDR3 sequences detected, about 38% appear once; the ten largest clones hold 3.3%. Source material: peripheral blood. The source is an adult man with Graves' ophthalmopathy.

This clonotype was counted between two and nine times. Compared with germline, one end of the junction differs, possibly owing to a read error. The rearrangement links TRBV7-9 to TRBJ1-3; D remains unclear. The CDR3 length is 19 residues. CDR1 SEHNR and CDR2 FQNEAQ come from the germline V gene (reference sequence). As DNA, the CDR3 is TGCGCCAGCAGCCAAGATAGAGTGGGCTTGCGAAGCTCTGGAAACACCATATATTTT. As protein: CASSQDRVGLRSSGNTIYF.

This clonotype occurred many times. The chain combines TRBV7-9 with TRBJ2-2; unclear D gene. Deletions cut 5 bases from V and 5 bases from J, with 15 bases between. Looked up from germline, CDR1 is SEHNR and CDR2 is FQNEAQ (reference sequence). This CDR3 spans 15 amino acids. CDR3 sequence (DNA): TGTGCCAGCAGCCAGGTCCTAGTAGGGACCGGGGAGCTGTTTTTT. It is translated as CASSQVLVGTGELFF.

Regarding this clonotype: The germline gene is not matched at one end of the junction; a read error may be the cause. The chain joins TRBV10-3 to TRBJ2-7, with D possibly being TRBD2 (5 bases). Looked up from germline, CDR1 is ENHRY and CDR2 is SYGVKD. The CDR3 consists of 12 residues. CDR3: CASSWTGNEQYF. The DNA for the CDR3 is TGTGCCAGCAGTTGGACGGGAAACGAGCAGTACTTC.

The chain joins TRBV7-8 to TRBJ1-3; D gene ambiguous. The V gene's germline CDR1 is SGHVS and CDR2 FQNEAQ. The ends were cut back, 6 bases at V and 6 bases at J, with 15 bases in the middle. The CDR3 covers 14 residues. CDR3 DNA sequence: TGTGCCAGCAGGGGAACAGTCTCAGAAAACACCATATATTTT. Translation gives CASRGTVSENTIYF.

This clonotype was detected ten times or more. The chain has TRBV24-1 and TRBJ2-7; D might be TRBD1 (6 bases). CDR1 KGHDR and CDR2 SFDVKD come from the germline V gene. The CDR3 loop spans 12 amino acids. Trimming removed 0 bases from V and 7 bases from J, with 6 bases in between. CDR3 region: CATSDLQGEQYF. CDR3 nucleotide sequence: TGTGCCACCAGTGATTTGCAGGGGGAGCAGTACTTC.